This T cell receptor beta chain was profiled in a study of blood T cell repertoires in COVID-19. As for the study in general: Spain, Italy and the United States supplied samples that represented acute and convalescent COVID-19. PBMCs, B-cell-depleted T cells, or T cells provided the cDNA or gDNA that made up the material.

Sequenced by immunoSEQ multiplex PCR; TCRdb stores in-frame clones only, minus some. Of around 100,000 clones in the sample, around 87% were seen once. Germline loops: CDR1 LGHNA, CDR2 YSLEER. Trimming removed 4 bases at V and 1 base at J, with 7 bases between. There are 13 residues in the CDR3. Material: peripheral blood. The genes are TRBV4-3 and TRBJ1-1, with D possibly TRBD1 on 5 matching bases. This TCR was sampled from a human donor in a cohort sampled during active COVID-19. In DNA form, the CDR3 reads TGCGCCAGCAGCCGGACAACGAACACTGAAGCTTTCTTT. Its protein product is CASSRTTNTEAFF.